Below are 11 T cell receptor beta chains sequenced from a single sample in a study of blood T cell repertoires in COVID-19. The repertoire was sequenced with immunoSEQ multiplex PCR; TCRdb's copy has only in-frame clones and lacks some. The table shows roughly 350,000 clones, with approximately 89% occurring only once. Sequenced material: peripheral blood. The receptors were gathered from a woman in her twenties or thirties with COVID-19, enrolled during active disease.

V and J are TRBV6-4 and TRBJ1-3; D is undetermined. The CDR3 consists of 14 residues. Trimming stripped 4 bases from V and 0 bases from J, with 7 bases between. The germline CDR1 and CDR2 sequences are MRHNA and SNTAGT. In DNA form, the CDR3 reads TGTGCCAGCAGTGGAGGTAGCTCTGGAAACACCATATATTTT. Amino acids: CASSGGSSGNTIYF.

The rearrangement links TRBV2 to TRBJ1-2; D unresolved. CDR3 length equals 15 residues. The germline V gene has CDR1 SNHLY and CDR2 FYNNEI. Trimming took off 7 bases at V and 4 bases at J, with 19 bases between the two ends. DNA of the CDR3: TGTGCCAGCATTCCCACCCCGCTACCCATCTATGGCTACACCTTC. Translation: CASIPTPLPIYGYTF.

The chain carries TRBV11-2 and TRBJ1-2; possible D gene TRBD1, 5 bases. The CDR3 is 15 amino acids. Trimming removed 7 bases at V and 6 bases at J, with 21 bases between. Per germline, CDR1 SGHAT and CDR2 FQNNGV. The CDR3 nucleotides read TGTGCCAGCAAGGTGACAGTGAGTTATATGGATGGCTACACCTTC. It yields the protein CASKVTVSYMDGYTF.

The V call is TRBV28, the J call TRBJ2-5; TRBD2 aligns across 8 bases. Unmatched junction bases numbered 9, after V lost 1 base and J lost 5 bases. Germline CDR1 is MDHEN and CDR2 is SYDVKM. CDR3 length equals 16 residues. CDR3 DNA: TGTGCCAGCAGTTTATTGCCAGCGGGAGTACGGGAGACCCAGTACTTC. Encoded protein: CASSLLPAGVRETQYF.

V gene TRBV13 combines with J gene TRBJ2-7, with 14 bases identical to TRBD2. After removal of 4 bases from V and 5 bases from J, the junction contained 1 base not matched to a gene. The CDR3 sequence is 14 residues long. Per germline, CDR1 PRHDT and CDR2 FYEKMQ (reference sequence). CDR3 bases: TGTGCCAGCAGCTCGGGACTAGCGGGAGACGAGCAGTACTTC. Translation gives CASSSGLAGDEQYF.

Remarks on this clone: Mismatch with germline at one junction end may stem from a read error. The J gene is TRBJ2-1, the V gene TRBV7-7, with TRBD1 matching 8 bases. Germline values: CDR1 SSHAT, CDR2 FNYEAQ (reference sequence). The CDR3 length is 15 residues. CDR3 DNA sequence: TGTGCTAGCAGCTATTCGACAGGGGTGGATCATGAGCAGTTCTTC. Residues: CASSYSTGVDHEQFF. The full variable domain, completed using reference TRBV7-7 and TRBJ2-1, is GAGVSQSPRYKVTKRGQDVTLRCDPISSHATLYWYQQALGQGPEFLTYFNYEAQPDKSGLPSDRFSAERPEGSISTLTIQRTEQRDSAMYRCASSYSTGVDHEQFFGPGTRLTVL.

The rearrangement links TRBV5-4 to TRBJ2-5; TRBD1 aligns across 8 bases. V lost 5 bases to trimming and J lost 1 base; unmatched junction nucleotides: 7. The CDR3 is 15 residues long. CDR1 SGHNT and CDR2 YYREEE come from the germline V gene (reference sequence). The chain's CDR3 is CASRPGQDLQETQYF. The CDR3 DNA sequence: TGTGCCAGCAGGCCGGGACAGGACCTCCAAGAGACCCAGTACTTC.

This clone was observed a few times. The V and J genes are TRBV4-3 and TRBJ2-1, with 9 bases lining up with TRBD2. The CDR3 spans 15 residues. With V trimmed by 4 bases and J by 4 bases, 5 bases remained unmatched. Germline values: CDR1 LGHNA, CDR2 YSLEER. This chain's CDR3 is CASSPGLADYNEQFF. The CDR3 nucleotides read TGCGCCAGCAGCCCGGGACTAGCAGATTACAATGAGCAGTTCTTC.

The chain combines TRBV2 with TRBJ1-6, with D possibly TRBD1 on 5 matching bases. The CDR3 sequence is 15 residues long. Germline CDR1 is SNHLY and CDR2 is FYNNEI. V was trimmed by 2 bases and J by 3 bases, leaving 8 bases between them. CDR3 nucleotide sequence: TGTGCCAGCAGTGAAACAGGAATCTATAATTCACCCCTCCACTTT. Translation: CASSETGIYNSPLHF.

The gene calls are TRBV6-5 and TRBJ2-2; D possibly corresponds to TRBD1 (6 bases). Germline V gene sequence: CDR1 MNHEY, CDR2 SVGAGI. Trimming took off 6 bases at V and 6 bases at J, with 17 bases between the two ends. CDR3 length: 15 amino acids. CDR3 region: CASRENVQGAGELFF. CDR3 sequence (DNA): TGTGCCAGCAGAGAGAACGTACAGGGAGCCGGGGAGCTGTTTTTT.

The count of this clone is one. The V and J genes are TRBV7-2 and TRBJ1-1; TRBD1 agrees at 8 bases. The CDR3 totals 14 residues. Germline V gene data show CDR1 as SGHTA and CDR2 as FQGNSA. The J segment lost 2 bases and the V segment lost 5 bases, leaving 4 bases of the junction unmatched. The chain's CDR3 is CASSPGQANTEAFF. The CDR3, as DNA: TGTGCCAGCAGCCCGGGACAGGCCAACACTGAAGCTTTCTTT.